The 10 T cell receptor beta chains listed next were all sequenced from one sample in a study of technical replicates of blood from several donors. Clones were read by immunoSEQ multiplex PCR, and TCRdb kept only the in-frame ones, dropping some. The sample has about 72,000 clones; less than 97% are singletons. The specimen sequenced was T cells isolated from PBMCs. The receptors were sampled from a human donor in good health.

The chain links TRBV6-5 to TRBJ2-7; no clear D gene. Trimming left V 6 bases short and J 3 bases short, with 15 bases between. Germline CDR1 MNHEY, CDR2 SVGAGI. The CDR3 runs to 14 residues. In DNA form, the CDR3 reads TGTGCCAGCAGCCCGACATATAGAAACTACGAGCAGTACTTC. This codes for CASSPTYRNYEQYF.

The V and J genes are TRBV5-1 and TRBJ2-1, with 10 bases aligning to TRBD1. This CDR3 is built from 15 residues. V lost 2 bases to trimming and J lost 7 bases; unmatched junction nucleotides: 6. Germline V gene sequence: CDR1 SGHRS, CDR2 YFSETQ. The CDR3 loop is CASSLGTGASNEQFF. In DNA, the CDR3 is TGCGCCAGCAGCTTAGGGACAGGGGCGTCAAATGAGCAGTTCTTC.

The chain combines TRBV27 with TRBJ1-4; 7 nucleotides align to TRBD1. J was trimmed by 6 bases and V by 6 bases; bases with no gene match: 7. CDR1 and CDR2 (germline): MNHEY, SMNVEV (reference sequence). The CDR3 runs to 14 residues. The CDR3 loop reads CASRGGSAYEKLFF. In nucleotides, the CDR3 is TGTGCCAGCAGAGGGGGCAGCGCTTATGAAAAACTGTTTTTT.

This chain joins TRBV7-9 and TRBJ2-5; D possibly corresponds to TRBD1 (5 bases). CDR1 SEHNR and CDR2 FQNEAQ come from the germline V gene (reference sequence). With 4 bases removed from V and 5 bases from J, the gap between germline ends came to 5 bases. The CDR3 has 11 amino acids. The CDR3 sequence is CASSSGETQYF. The CDR3 DNA sequence: TGTGCCAGCAGCTCAGGGGAGACCCAGTACTTC.

V gene TRBV6-8 combines with J gene TRBJ2-7, with D unresolved. This CDR3 is built from 15 residues. CDR1 is MNHGY, CDR2 SAAAGT, per germline. Between the trimmed V and J ends, which lost 6 bases and 0 bases, there was a span of 15 bases. CDR3 residues: CASSRAKENSYEQYF. For the CDR3, the DNA is TGTGCCAGCAGCCGAGCGAAGGAGAACTCCTACGAGCAGTACTTC.

The V gene is TRBV6-5, the J gene TRBJ2-2; 7 positions match TRBD2. The V gene end was trimmed by 8 bases and the J gene end by 5 bases; junction bases not matched to a gene: 5. The CDR3 covers 13 residues. Germline V gene data show CDR1 as MNHEY and CDR2 as SVGAGI. The CDR3 nucleotides read TGTGCCAGCCGGGACTACTTAACCGGGGAGCTGTTTTTT. This gives the protein CASRDYLTGELFF.

The rearrangement uses TRBV5-1 and TRBJ1-2, with 8 bases aligning to TRBD1. Germline V CDR1 and CDR2: SGHRS, YFSETQ. V shed 6 bases and J 6 bases; nucleotides not matched to a gene: 7. This CDR3 is built from 13 residues. Here the CDR3 DNA reads TGCGCCAGCATCCCCGTACAGGGGGATGGCTACACCTTC. Its protein product is CASIPVQGDGYTF.

The chain recombines TRBV7-9 with TRBJ2-5; D may be TRBD1 (5 bases). This CDR3 is built from 16 residues. Trimming cost V 3 bases and J 6 bases, with 20 bases left between them. The V gene's germline CDR1 is SEHNR and CDR2 FQNEAQ (reference sequence). CDR3 region: CASSFGQGASQKTQYF. The CDR3 nucleotides are TGTGCCAGCAGCTTCGGGCAGGGCGCTTCCCAGAAGACCCAGTACTTC.

This chain links TRBV6-1 with TRBJ2-7; 8 bases are a match to TRBD2. CDR3 length equals 18 residues. The ends lost 2 bases at V and 3 bases at J; junction bases unmatched: 15. Germline loops: CDR1 MNHNS, CDR2 SASEGT. Here the CDR3 reads CASSELGASGGHFYEQYF. CDR3 DNA sequence: TGTGCCAGCAGTGAACTGGGGGCAAGCGGGGGACACTTCTACGAGCAGTACTTC.

The rearrangement uses TRBV28 and TRBJ2-7; maybe TRBD2 (5 bases). CDR1 and CDR2 (germline): MDHEN, SYDVKM. This CDR3 comprises 17 residues. The ends were cut back, 3 bases at V and 0 bases at J, with 18 bases in the middle. The DNA of the CDR3 is TGTGCCAGCAGTTTTAAGACTTGGGAGCGCAGCTCCTACGAGCAGTACTTC. It encodes CASSFKTWERSSYEQYF.